This is a list of T cell receptor beta chains from one sample in a study of immune cell composition in non-small cell lung cancer. Sequencing was performed with immunoSEQ multiplex PCR; in TCRdb, only in-frame clones are kept and a portion is missing. The sample contains 1,700 or so clones, 79% of which appear only once. The sample comprised non-adjacent lung tissue. Receptors were obtained from a human donor with non-small cell lung cancer. The CDR3 runs from the conserved cysteine through the conserved F or W. D genes are given only for firm matches. A row's size may be missing; if present it is once, few, many or a size class.

v_call	d_call	clone_size	j_call	cdr3_aa	cdr3_nt
TRBV4-1	.	.	TRBJ2-1	CASSRSNEQFF	TGCGCCAGCAGTCGGAGCAATGAGCAGTTCTTC
TRBV5-1	.	.	TRBJ2-5	CASSLSGSGQETQYF	TGCGCCAGCAGCTTGAGTGGGAGTGGCCAAGAGACCCAGTACTTC
TRBV7-2	TRBD2	.	TRBJ2-1	CASSLGLAIFNEQFF	TGTGCCAGCAGCTTAGGACTAGCTATCTTCAATGAGCAGTTCTTC
TRBV28	.	.	TRBJ1-5	CASSGRGGIGNQPQHF	TGTGCCAGCAGCGGTAGGGGGGGGATCGGCAATCAGCCCCAGCATTTT
TRBV19	TRBD1	.	TRBJ2-3	CASSTDRGTGSDTQYF	TGTGCCAGTAGTACTGACAGGGGGACTGGTTCAGATACGCAGTATTTT
TRBV6-5	.	.	TRBJ2-1	CATQAYNEQFF	TGTGCCACCCAGGCCTACAATGAGCAGTTCTTC
TRBV2	TRBD2	.	TRBJ2-7	CASSETGTSGLSYEQYF	TGTGCCAGCAGTGAAACCGGGACTAGCGGCCTGTCCTACGAGCAGTACTTC
TRBV7-9	.	.	TRBJ1-5	CASSLDGISNQPQHF	TGTGCCAGCAGCTTAGACGGGATTAGCAATCAGCCCCAGCATTTT
TRBV30	.	large	TRBJ2-3	CAWSEQGGDTQYF	TGTGCCTGGAGTGAACAGGGTGGAGATACGCAGTATTTT
TRBV18	.	few	TRBJ1-4	CASSPESGFVEKLFF	TGTGCCAGCTCTCCCGAGTCGGGTTTCGTCGAAAAACTGTTTTTT
TRBV7-9	.	.	TRBJ1-1	CASSLSGTTTPEAFF	TGTGCCAGCAGCTTGTCAGGTACGACAACCCCTGAAGCTTTCTTT
TRBV7-3	.	.	TRBJ1-5	CASSLDSSGNQPQHF	TGTGCCAGCAGCCTGGACAGTTCGGGCAATCAGCCCCAGCATTTT
TRBV6-1	TRBD1	.	TRBJ1-1	CASRRGQANTEAFF	TGTGCCAGCAGGAGGGGGCAGGCGAACACTGAAGCTTTCTTT
TRBV29-1	.	.	TRBJ2-7	CSVARGPYEQYF	TGCAGCGTTGCGCGGGGGCCCTACGAGCAGTACTTC
TRBV18	.	.	TRBJ1-3	CASSPRPISPREAGNTIYF	TGTGCCAGCTCACCACGACCCATCTCACCCAGGGAGGCTGGAAACACCATATATTTT
TRBV19	.	.	TRBJ2-1	CASSLSLWSYNEQFF	TGTGCCAGTAGTCTGAGTTTATGGTCCTACAATGAGCAGTTCTTC
TRBV20-1	.	few	TRBJ2-7	CSARGVYEQYF	TGCAGTGCCAGGGGGGTCTACGAGCAGTACTTC
TRBV2	.	.	TRBJ1-2	CASSGEGYGYTF	TGTGCCAGCAGTGGGGAGGGTTATGGCTACACCTTC
TRBV4-1	.	.	TRBJ2-7	CASSPGPGTNYEQYF	TGCGCCAGCAGCCCCGGTCCCGGGACAAACTACGAGCAGTACTTC